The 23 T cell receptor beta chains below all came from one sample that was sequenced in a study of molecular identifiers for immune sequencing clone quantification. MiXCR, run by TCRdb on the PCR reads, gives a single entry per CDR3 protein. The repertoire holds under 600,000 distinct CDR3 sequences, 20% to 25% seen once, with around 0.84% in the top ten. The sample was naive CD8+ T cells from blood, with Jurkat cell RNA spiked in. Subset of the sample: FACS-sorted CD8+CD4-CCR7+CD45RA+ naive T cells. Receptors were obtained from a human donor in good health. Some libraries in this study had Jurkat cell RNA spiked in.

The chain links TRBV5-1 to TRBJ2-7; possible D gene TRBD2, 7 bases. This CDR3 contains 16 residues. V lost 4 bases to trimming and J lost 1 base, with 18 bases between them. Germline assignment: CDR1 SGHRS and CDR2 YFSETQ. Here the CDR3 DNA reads TGCGCCAGCAGCCCTATGGGGGGGGCCGGGTCCTACGAGCAGTACTTC. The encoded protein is CASSPMGGAGSYEQYF.

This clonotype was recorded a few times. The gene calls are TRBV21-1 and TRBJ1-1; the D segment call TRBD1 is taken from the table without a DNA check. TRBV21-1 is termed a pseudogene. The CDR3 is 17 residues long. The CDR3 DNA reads TGTGCCAGCAGCAATAATGGGAACGGGACAGAGAACACTGAAGCTTTCTTT. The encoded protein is CASSNNGNGTENTEAFF.

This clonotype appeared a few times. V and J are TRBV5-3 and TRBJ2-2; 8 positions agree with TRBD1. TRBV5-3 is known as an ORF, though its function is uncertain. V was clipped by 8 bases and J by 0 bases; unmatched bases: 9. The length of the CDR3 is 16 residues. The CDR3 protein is CASSPPDRANTGELFF. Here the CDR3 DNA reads TGTGCCAGCAGTCCACCGGACAGGGCGAACACCGGGGAGCTGTTTTTT.

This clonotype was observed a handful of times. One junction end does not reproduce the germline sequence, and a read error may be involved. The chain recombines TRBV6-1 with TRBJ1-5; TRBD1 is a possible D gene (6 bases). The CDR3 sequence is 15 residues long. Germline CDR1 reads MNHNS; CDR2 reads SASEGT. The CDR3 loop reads CACRLGGRVTQPQHF. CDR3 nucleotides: TGTGCCTGCAGATTGGGGGGGCGAGTGACTCAGCCCCAGCATTTT.

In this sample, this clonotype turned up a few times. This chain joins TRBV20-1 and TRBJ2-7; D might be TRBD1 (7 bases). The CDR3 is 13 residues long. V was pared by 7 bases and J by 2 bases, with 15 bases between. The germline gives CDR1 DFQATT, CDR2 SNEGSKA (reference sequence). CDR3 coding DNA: TGCAGTGTTACAGGGGACTTTACCTACGAGCAGTACTTC. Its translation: CSVTGDFTYEQYF.

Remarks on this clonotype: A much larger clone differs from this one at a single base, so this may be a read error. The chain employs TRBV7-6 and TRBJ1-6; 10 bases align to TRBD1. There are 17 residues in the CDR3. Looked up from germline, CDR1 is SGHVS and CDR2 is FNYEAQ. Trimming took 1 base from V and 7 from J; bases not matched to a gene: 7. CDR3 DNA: TGTGCCAGCAGCTTAGTCCCTCTGGGACAGGGGAATTCACCCCTCCACTTT. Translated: CASSLVPLGQGNSPLHF.

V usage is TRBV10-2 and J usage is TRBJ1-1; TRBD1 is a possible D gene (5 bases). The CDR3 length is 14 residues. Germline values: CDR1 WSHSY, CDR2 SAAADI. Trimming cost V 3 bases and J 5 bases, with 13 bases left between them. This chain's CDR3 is CASSDIQGNTEAFF. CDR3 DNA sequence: TGCGCCAGCAGTGACATTCAGGGTAATACTGAAGCTTTCTTT.

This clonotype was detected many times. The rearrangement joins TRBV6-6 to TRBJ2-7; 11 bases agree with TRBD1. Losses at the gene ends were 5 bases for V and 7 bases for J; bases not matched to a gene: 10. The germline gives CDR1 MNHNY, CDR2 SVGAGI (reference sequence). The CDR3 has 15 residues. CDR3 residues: CASSNLDRGPEEQYF. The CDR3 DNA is TGTGCCAGCAGTAACCTGGACAGGGGGCCGGAGGAGCAGTACTTC.

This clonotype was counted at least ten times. The CDR3 sequence is CASSPSGTGTYEQYF. CDR3 nucleotide sequence: TGCGCCAGCAGTCCATCCGGGACAGGGACCTACGAGCAGTACTTC. The V call is TRBV4-1, the J call TRBJ2-7; 9 bases match TRBD1. CDR1 MGHRA and CDR2 YSYEKL come from the germline V gene. The CDR3 totals 15 residues. The V and J ends lost 6 bases and 2 bases, in that order; junction bases with no gene match: 8.

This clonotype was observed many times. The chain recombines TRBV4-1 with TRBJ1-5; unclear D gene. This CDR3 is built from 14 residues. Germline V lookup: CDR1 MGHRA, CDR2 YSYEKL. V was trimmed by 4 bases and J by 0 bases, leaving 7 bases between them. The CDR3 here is CASSPANSNQPQHF. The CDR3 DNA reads TGCGCCAGCAGCCCCGCTAATAGCAATCAGCCCCAGCATTTT.

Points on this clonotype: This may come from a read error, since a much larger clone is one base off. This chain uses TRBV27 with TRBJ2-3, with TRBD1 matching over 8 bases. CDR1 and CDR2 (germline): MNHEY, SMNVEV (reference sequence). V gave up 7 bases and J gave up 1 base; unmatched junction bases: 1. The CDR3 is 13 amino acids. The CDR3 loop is CASMGQGTDTQYF. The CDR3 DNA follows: TGTGCCAGCATGGGACAGGGCACAGATACGCAGTATTTT.

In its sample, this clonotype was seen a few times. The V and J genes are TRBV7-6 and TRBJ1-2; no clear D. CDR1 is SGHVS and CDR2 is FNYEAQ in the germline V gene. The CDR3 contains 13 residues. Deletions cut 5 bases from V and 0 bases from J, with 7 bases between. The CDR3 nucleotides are TGTGCCAGCAGCCCGAGTTCTAACTATGGCTACACCTTC. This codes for CASSPSSNYGYTF. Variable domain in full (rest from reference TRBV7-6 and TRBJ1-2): GAGVSQSPRYKVTKRGQDVALRCDPISGHVSLYWYRQALGQGPEFLTYFNYEAQQDKSGLPNDRFSAERPEGSISTLTIQRTEQRDSAMYRCASSPSSNYGYTFGSGTRLTVV.

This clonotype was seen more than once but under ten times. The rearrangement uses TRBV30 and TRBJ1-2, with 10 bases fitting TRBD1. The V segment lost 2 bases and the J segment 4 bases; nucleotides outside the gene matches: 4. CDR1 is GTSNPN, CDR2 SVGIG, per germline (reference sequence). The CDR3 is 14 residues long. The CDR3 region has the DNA TGTGCCTGGAGTCCCGGGACAGGGGTCTATGGCTACACCTTC. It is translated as CAWSPGTGVYGYTF.

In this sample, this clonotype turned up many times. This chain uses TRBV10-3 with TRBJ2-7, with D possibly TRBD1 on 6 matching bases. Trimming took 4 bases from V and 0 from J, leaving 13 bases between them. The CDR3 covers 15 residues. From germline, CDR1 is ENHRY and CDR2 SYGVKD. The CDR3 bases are TGTGCCATCAGTGTGAAGGGGACACCCTCCTACGAGCAGTACTTC. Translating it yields CAISVKGTPSYEQYF.

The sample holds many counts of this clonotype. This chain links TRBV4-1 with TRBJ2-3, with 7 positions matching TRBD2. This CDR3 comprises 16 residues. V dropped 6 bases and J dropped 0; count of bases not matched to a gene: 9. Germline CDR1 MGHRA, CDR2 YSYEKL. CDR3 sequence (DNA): TGCGCCAGCAGGTCCCAAGCGGGACTTAGCACAGATACGCAGTATTTT. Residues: CASRSQAGLSTDTQYF.

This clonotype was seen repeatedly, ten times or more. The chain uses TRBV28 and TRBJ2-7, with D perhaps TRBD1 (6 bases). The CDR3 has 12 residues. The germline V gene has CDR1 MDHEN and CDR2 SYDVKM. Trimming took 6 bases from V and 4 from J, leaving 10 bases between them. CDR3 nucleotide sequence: TGTGCCAGCAGGGATCAGGGGTACGAGCAGTACTTC. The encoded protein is CASRDQGYEQYF.

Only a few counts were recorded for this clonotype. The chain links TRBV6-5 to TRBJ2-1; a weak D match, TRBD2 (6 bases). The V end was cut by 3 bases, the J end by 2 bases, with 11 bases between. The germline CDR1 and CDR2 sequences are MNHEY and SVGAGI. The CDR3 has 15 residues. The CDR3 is CASSYGGSPYNEQFF. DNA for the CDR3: TGTGCCAGCAGTTATGGAGGGAGCCCCTACAATGAGCAGTTCTTC.

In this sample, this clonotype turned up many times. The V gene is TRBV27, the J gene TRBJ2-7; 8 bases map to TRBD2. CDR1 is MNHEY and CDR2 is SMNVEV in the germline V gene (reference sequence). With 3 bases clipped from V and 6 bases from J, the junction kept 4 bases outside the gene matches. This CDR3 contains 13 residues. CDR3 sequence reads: CASSLRGGIEQYF. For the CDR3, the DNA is TGTGCCAGCAGTTTGCGCGGGGGGATCGAGCAGTACTTC.

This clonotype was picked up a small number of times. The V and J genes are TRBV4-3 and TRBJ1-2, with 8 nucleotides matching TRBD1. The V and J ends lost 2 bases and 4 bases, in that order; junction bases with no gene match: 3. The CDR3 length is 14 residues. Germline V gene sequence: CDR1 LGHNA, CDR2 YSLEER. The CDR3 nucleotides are TGCGCCAGCAGCCAATCGGACAGGGCCTATGGCTACACCTTC. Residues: CASSQSDRAYGYTF.

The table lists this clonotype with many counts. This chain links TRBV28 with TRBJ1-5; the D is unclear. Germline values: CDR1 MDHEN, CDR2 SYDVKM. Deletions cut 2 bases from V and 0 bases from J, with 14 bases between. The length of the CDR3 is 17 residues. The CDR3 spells CASSLGRTFNSNQPQHF. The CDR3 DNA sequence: TGTGCCAGCAGTTTAGGCAGGACCTTTAATAGCAATCAGCCCCAGCATTTT.

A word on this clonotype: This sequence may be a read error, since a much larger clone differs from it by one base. CDR3 in amino acids: CASSDRGLSTEAFF. The DNA for the CDR3 is TGTGCCAGCAGTGACAGGGGGCTCTCCACTGAAGCTTTCTTT. The genes are TRBV25-1 and TRBJ1-1; 8 bases agree with TRBD1. The V and J ends lost 3 bases and 4 bases, in that order; junction bases with no gene match: 4. The CDR3 loop spans 14 amino acids. Germline V CDR1 and CDR2: MGHDK, SYGVNS.

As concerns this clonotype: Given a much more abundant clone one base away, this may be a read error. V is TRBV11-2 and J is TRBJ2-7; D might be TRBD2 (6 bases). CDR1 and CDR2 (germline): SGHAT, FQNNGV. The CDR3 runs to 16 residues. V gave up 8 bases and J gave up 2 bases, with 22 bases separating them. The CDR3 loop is CASASLEGSTAYEQYF. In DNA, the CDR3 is TGTGCCAGCGCCTCCTTGGAGGGGTCAACTGCCTACGAGCAGTACTTC.

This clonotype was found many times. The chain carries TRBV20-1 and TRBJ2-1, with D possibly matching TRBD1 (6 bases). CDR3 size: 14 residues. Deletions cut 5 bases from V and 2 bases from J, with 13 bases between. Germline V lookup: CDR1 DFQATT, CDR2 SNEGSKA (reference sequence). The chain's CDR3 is CSARSEGAYNEQFF. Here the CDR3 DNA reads TGCAGTGCTCGCTCCGAGGGGGCCTACAATGAGCAGTTCTTC.